A selection of T cell receptor beta chains follows, all from one sample in a study of blood T cell repertoires in COVID-19. Profiled with immunoSEQ multiplex PCR; TCRdb holds only in-frame clones, not every one. The sample records 100,000 to 150,000 clones, over 75% being singletons. Sequenced input: peripheral blood. Source of these receptors: a woman aged 55-70 years with acute or convalescent COVID-19. The CDR3 runs from the conserved cysteine through the conserved F or W. A D gene is named only where the DNA matches it firmly. Size is stated for part of the rows, as once, few or many counts, or as a class when the clone is expanded.

V	size	J	D	CDR3	DNA
TRBV6-2/TRBV6-3	NA	TRBJ1-1	TRBD1	CASSYWGQGAFF	TGTGCCAGCAGTTACTGGGGACAGGGAGCTTTCTTT
TRBV18	NA	TRBJ1-4	TRBD1	CASSKTGAGAPNEKLFF	TGTGCCAGCTCAAAGACAGGGGCGGGGGCTCCTAATGAAAAACTGTTTTTT
TRBV6-2/TRBV6-3	NA	TRBJ2-1	TRBD1	CASSYPRGQHNEQFF	TGTGCCAGCAGTTACCCACGGGGACAGCACAATGAGCAGTTCTTC
TRBV5-1	NA	TRBJ1-3	NA	CASSSGVTASGNTIYF	TGCGCCAGCAGCTCGGGAGTGACAGCCTCTGGAAACACCATATATTTT
TRBV6-1	NA	TRBJ2-1	NA	CASSESVRDPMRGGEQFF	TGTGCCAGCAGTGAATCCGTCCGGGACCCAATGAGGGGGGGTGAGCAGTTCTTC
TRBV7-3	NA	TRBJ1-1	NA	CASSPSGRAEAFF	TGTGCCAGCAGCCCCTCAGGGAGGGCTGAAGCTTTCTTT
TRBV9	once	TRBJ2-2	NA	CASSPPGAGNTGELFF	TGTGCCAGCAGCCCACCCGGGGCGGGAAACACCGGGGAGCTGTTTTTT
TRBV6-5	NA	TRBJ2-1	NA	CASKAGSSYNEQFF	TGTGCCAGCAAGGCGGGGAGCTCCTACAATGAGCAGTTCTTC
TRBV15	NA	TRBJ2-1	NA	CATSRDLASSYNEQFF	TGTGCCACCAGCAGAGATTTGGCCAGCTCCTACAATGAGCAGTTCTTC
TRBV30	NA	TRBJ1-1	NA	CACRGGRRAFF	TGTGCCTGTAGAGGGGGACGGCGGGCTTTCTTT
TRBV28	NA	TRBJ1-2	TRBD1	CAADRDLSYGYTF	TGTGCCGCGGACAGGGATCTGAGCTATGGCTACACCTTC
TRBV29-1	NA	TRBJ1-2	NA	CSVDMSALNYGYTF	TGCAGCGTGGACATGTCGGCCTTAAACTATGGCTACACCTTC
TRBV19	NA	TRBJ2-1	TRBD2	CASSTSGRNNEQFF	TGTGCCAGTAGTACTAGCGGAAGGAACAATGAGCAGTTCTTC
TRBV24-1	NA	TRBJ2-2	TRBD1	CATSGPLGTGSSGELFF	TGTGCCACCAGTGGACCCTTAGGGACAGGGAGCTCCGGGGAGCTGTTTTTT
TRBV7-2	NA	TRBJ1-1	NA	CASSLGRGLEAFF	TGTGCCAGCAGCTTAGGTAGGGGTCTCGAAGCTTTCTTT
TRBV28	NA	TRBJ1-5	TRBD1	CASSLGGTGSQPQHF	TGTGCCAGCAGTTTAGGCGGGACAGGGTCTCAGCCCCAGCATTTT
TRBV28	few	TRBJ2-7	TRBD1	CASSFGDRDYEQYF	TGTGCCAGCAGTTTCGGAGACAGGGACTACGAGCAGTACTTC
TRBV5-1	NA	TRBJ1-1	TRBD1	CASTGGQGYTEAFF	TGCGCCAGCACCGGGGGACAGGGCTACACTGAAGCTTTCTTT
TRBV28	NA	TRBJ1-6	TRBD1	CASSQGTGGNSPLHF	TGTGCCAGCAGTCAGGGGACAGGGGGAAATTCACCCCTCCACTTT
TRBV28	NA	TRBJ1-2	NA	CASSFQGRGYTF	TGTGCCAGCAGTTTTCAGGGCCGCGGCTACACCTTC
TRBV11-2	once	TRBJ1-6	TRBD1	CASSDPDRGNSPLHF	TGTGCCAGCAGCGACCCAGACAGGGGCAATTCACCCCTCCACTTT
TRBV6-2/TRBV6-3	NA	TRBJ1-2	NA	CASSYELGSGYGYTF	TGTGCCAGCAGTTACGAACTCGGGTCTGGCTATGGCTACACCTTC
TRBV5-1	NA	TRBJ2-1	TRBD2	CASSSLSGSNEQFF	TGCGCCAGCAGCTCACTAAGCGGGAGTAATGAGCAGTTCTTC
TRBV19	NA	TRBJ2-1	TRBD2	CASLDPGLADNEQFF	TGTGCCAGTCTTGATCCGGGACTAGCGGACAATGAGCAGTTCTTC
TRBV11-3	NA	TRBJ2-1	NA	CASSLPGKHEQFF	TGTGCCAGCAGCTTACCAGGGAAGCATGAGCAGTTCTTC
TRBV6-1	NA	TRBJ2-3	NA	CASSETTSYGTQYF	TGTGCCAGCAGTGAAACGACTAGTTACGGTACGCAGTATTTT